One and the same sample provided the 10 T cell receptor beta chains below, sequenced in a study of blood T cell repertoires in COVID-19. The method was immunoSEQ multiplex PCR; TCRdb's version includes in-frame clones alone and lacks a portion of them. Among 75,000 to 80,000 clones, 85% were seen once, and the ten largest hold 10% to 11%. The sample was peripheral blood. The receptors stem from a man aged 60 to 69 with COVID-19, enrolled during active disease.

The V gene is TRBV27, the J gene TRBJ1-5, with 7 positions matching TRBD1. Germline CDR1 reads MNHEY; CDR2 reads SMNVEV (reference sequence). The V segment lost 6 bases and the J segment 3 bases; nucleotides outside the gene matches: 8. CDR3 size: 15 residues. CDR3 amino acids: CASRRQGANNQPQHF. CDR3 in DNA: TGTGCCAGCAGGAGACAGGGCGCGAACAATCAGCCCCAGCATTTT.

The chain carries TRBV10-3 and TRBJ1-5; weak D call: TRBD1 (5 bases). The ends were cut back, 10 bases at V and 0 bases at J, with 10 bases in the middle. The CDR3 covers 13 residues. The germline CDR1 and CDR2 sequences are ENHRY and SYGVKD. CDR3 sequence: CATQGSSNQPQHF. The CDR3 nucleotides are TGTGCCACCCAGGGTAGTAGCAATCAGCCCCAGCATTTT.

This chain uses TRBV5-4 with TRBJ2-3; TRBD2 is a possible D gene (5 bases). Germline lookup yields CDR1 SGHNT and CDR2 YYREEE (reference sequence). V was shortened by 0 bases and J by 7 bases, with 15 bases between the two germline ends. CDR3 length equals 15 residues. The CDR3 DNA follows: TGTGCCAGCAGCTTGGCCCGGAGGAACCTAAATACGCAGTATTTT. Translated, it gives CASSLARRNLNTQYF.

This chain joins TRBV5-1 and TRBJ2-6, with 11 positions matching TRBD1. J gave up 3 bases and V 4 bases, and 3 bases lay outside the gene matches. Looked up from germline, CDR1 is SGHRS and CDR2 is YFSETQ. This CDR3 spans 16 amino acids. The DNA for the CDR3 is TGCGCCAGCAGCGGACAGGGGGCGAGTGGGGCCAACGTCCTGACTTTC. This encodes CASSGQGASGANVLTF.

The chain uses TRBV30 and TRBJ1-6; D gene uncertain. V was shortened by 2 bases and J by 10 bases, with 9 bases between the two germline ends. The CDR3 contains 12 residues. Per the germline V gene, CDR1 is GTSNPN and CDR2 is SVGIG (reference sequence). CDR3 loop: CAWSPGNSPLHF. In DNA, the CDR3 is TGTGCCTGGAGTCCGGGAAACTCACCCCTCCACTTT.

The J gene is TRBJ2-5, the V gene TRBV11-3; 7 bases are shared with TRBD2. The trim removed 3 bases at V and 1 base at J, leaving 8 bases unmatched. Germline V lookup: CDR1 SGHNT, CDR2 YENEEA. This CDR3 comprises 16 residues. The CDR3 is CASSFGRGVFQETQYF. DNA of the CDR3: TGTGCCAGCAGCTTTGGACGGGGGGTCTTCCAAGAGACCCAGTACTTC.

J is TRBJ2-7 and V is TRBV18; the D gene is possibly TRBD2 (7 bases). Germline V gene data show CDR1 as KGHSH and CDR2 as LQKENI. V lost 5 bases and J 2 bases, leaving 22 bases between the germline ends. The CDR3 covers 17 residues. This CDR3 reads CASSANPVGGVAYEQYF. CDR3 sequence (DNA): TGTGCCAGCTCAGCGAACCCCGTAGGGGGGGTGGCCTACGAGCAGTACTTC.

The chain joins TRBV18 to TRBJ2-1; 8 nucleotides match TRBD2. Germline CDR1 reads KGHSH; CDR2 reads LQKENI. CDR3 length equals 14 residues. Trimming removed 3 bases from V and 8 bases from J; junction bases left unmatched: 6. The CDR3 coding sequence is TGTGCCAGCTCACCGGGACTAGGTGATGATGAGCAGTTCTTC. Residues: CASSPGLGDDEQFF.

This sequence joins TRBV7-2 and TRBJ2-1, with 7 bases matching TRBD2. Germline trimming cut 5 bases from V and 9 bases from J; bases unmatched to any gene: 7. This CDR3 is built from 13 residues. In germline, CDR1 is SGHTA, CDR2 FQGNSA. DNA for the CDR3: TGTGCCAGCAGCCTTGGACTAGTAGTTGAGCAGTTCTTC. It yields the protein CASSLGLVVEQFF.

The CDR3 spells CATKRDRLNYGYTF. The CDR3 DNA reads as TGCGCCACCAAACGGGACAGGCTGAACTATGGCTACACCTTC. The chain is built from TRBV5-1 and TRBJ1-2, with 8 nucleotides matching TRBD1. Germline CDR1 is SGHRS and CDR2 is YFSETQ. This CDR3 contains 14 residues. The junction had 9 bases not matched to a gene; V was cut back by 9 bases and J by 2 bases.